This entry lists 25 T cell receptor beta chains sequenced from one sample in a study of T cell responses to AZD1222 COVID-19 vaccine. The table came from immunoSEQ multiplex PCR; TCRdb's copy has only in-frame clones and leaves some out. The table has some 120,000 clones, roughly 85% seen once; the top ten hold over 6.5%. Sequencing was performed on peripheral blood, taken on day 0 of AZD1222 vaccination. The receptors originated from an adult in good health.

In its sample, this clone was seen a few times. J is TRBJ1-2 and V is TRBV7-9; D not resolved. The length of the CDR3 is 14 residues. Germline V gives CDR1 SEHNR, CDR2 FQNEAQ (reference sequence). V dropped 4 bases and J dropped 4 bases, with 13 bases sitting between them. As DNA, the CDR3 is TGTGCCAGCAGCTCTGCGGGGAGCGGCTATGGCTACACCTTC. Translated: CASSSAGSGYGYTF.

V gene TRBV7-8 combines with J gene TRBJ2-7; D is possibly TRBD1 or TRBD2 (5 bases each). Germline V CDR1 and CDR2: SGHVS, FQNEAQ. The CDR3 length is 15 residues. V lost 2 bases to trimming and J lost 6 bases, with 17 bases between them. The CDR3: CASSLSDGTGTEQYF. CDR3 DNA: TGTGCCAGCAGCTTATCCGACGGGACCGGTACCGAGCAGTACTTC. Combining the CDR3 with reference TRBV7-8 and TRBJ2-7 gives the whole variable domain GAGVSQSPRYKVAKRGQDVALRCDPISGHVSLFWYQQALGQGPEFLTYFQNEAQLDKSGLPSDRFFAERPEGSVSTLKIQRTQQEDSAVYLCASSLSDGTGTEQYFGPGTRLTVT.

The chain employs TRBV28 and TRBJ1-3; D is undetermined. This CDR3 spans 16 amino acids. Germline V CDR1 and CDR2: MDHEN, SYDVKM. Trimming took off 2 bases at V and 4 bases at J, with 15 bases between the two ends. This chain's CDR3 is CASSLRRGMGGNTIYF. DNA of the CDR3: TGTGCCAGCAGTTTACGGAGAGGAATGGGAGGAAACACCATATATTTT.

This clone was seen just once. The chain joins TRBV5-4 to TRBJ2-7, with TRBD2 matching 12 bases. V was clipped by 4 bases and J by 5 bases; unmatched bases: 7. The CDR3 runs 15 residues. CDR1 SGHNT and CDR2 YYREEE come from the germline V gene (reference sequence). DNA for the CDR3: TGTGCCAGCAGCGGCCTAGCGGGGGGGCTCGACGAGCAGTACTTC. It encodes CASSGLAGGLDEQYF.

The V gene is TRBV6-5, the J gene TRBJ2-3; TRBD2 agrees at 7 bases. This CDR3 has 13 amino acids. V was clipped by 0 bases and J by 8 bases; unmatched bases: 2. Germline CDR1 MNHEY, CDR2 SVGAGI. CDR3 loop: CASSYSSGVTQYF. The DNA for the CDR3 is TGTGCCAGCAGTTACTCAAGCGGGGTTACGCAGTATTTT.

The gene calls are TRBV28 and TRBJ1-4; no firm D call. Germline V lookup: CDR1 MDHEN, CDR2 SYDVKM. The CDR3 extends over 13 amino acids. Trimming stripped 7 bases from V and 7 bases from J, with 13 bases between. The chain's CDR3 is CASIQARGEKLFF. CDR3 DNA: TGTGCCAGCATCCAAGCTCGGGGTGAAAAACTGTTTTTT.

The rearrangement joins TRBV10-3 to TRBJ1-1; D uncertain. Germline V gene data show CDR1 as ENHRY and CDR2 as SYGVKD. V lost 5 bases and J 3 bases, leaving 10 bases between the germline ends. The CDR3 runs 13 residues. In nucleotides, the CDR3 is TGTGCCATCAGTCGGACCGGAGACACTGAAGCTTTCTTT. This codes for CAISRTGDTEAFF.

This clone was picked up one time. The chain employs TRBV27 and TRBJ1-1; 8 positions agree with TRBD1. Germline CDR1 reads MNHEY; CDR2 reads SMNVEV (reference sequence). CDR3 length: 15 residues. The ends lost 4 bases at V and 5 bases at J; junction bases unmatched: 9. The CDR3 sequence is CASSSSQGAWTEAFF. In DNA, the CDR3 is TGTGCCAGCAGTTCATCTCAGGGGGCCTGGACTGAAGCTTTCTTT.

The CDR3 region is CASSRLDGFSGANVLTF. CDR3 nucleotide sequence: TGTGCCAGTAGCCGCCTGGACGGATTCTCTGGGGCCAACGTCCTGACTTTC. The V gene is TRBV19, the J gene TRBJ2-6, with D hard to call. The CDR3 consists of 17 residues. Germline V gene data show CDR1 as LNHDA and CDR2 as SQIVND (reference sequence). Deletions cut 6 bases from V and 0 bases from J, with 15 bases between.

V gene TRBV7-9 combines with J gene TRBJ1-5, with no clear D. This CDR3 has 14 residues. Germline CDR1 SEHNR, CDR2 FQNEAQ (reference sequence). V was pared by 0 bases and J by 4 bases, with 7 bases between. CDR3 protein: CASSLASGNQPQHF. The CDR3 nucleotides are TGTGCCAGCAGCTTAGCCAGTGGGAATCAGCCCCAGCATTTT.

The chain couples TRBV6-2 or TRBV6-3 to TRBJ2-1; weak D call: TRBD1 (6 bases). V was clipped by 8 bases and J by 9 bases, with 11 bases between them. This CDR3 comprises 11 residues. Germline values: CDR1 MNHEY, CDR2 SVGEGT. CDR3 sequence reads: CASGRGGEQFF. The CDR3 DNA is TGTGCCAGCGGCCGAGGGGGTGAGCAGTTCTTC.

As to this clone: An end of the junction differs from the germline gene, which may be a read error. The rearrangement links TRBV6-1 to TRBJ1-4, with D possibly being TRBD1 (5 bases). This CDR3 has 11 amino acids. Germline lookup yields CDR1 MNHNS and CDR2 SASEGT. CDR3 in amino acids: CASSEPHGTSF. The CDR3 DNA is TGTGCCAGCAGTGAACCCCACGGGACCTCTTTT.

This chain uses TRBV11-2 with TRBJ1-1, with a weak D call TRBD1 (5 bases). Trimming removed 2 bases from V and 3 bases from J, with 10 bases in between. Germline loops: CDR1 SGHAT, CDR2 FQNNGV. The length of the CDR3 is 14 residues. Here the CDR3 DNA reads TGTGCCAGCAGCTTACGAGGGGCCCACACTGAAGCTTTCTTT. Protein: CASSLRGAHTEAFF.

The chain employs TRBV7-9 and TRBJ1-2; D call uncertain. The CDR3 covers 12 residues. The germline gives CDR1 SEHNR, CDR2 FQNEAQ (reference sequence). The V and J ends lost 3 bases and 6 bases respectively, with 8 bases between them. The CDR3, as DNA: TGTGCCAGCAGCTTGGAGGGCCATGGCTACACCTTC. As protein: CASSLEGHGYTF.

The chain couples TRBV5-4 to TRBJ1-3; no definite D call. Germline V lookup: CDR1 SGHNT, CDR2 YYREEE (reference sequence). The ends were cut back, 0 bases at V and 4 bases at J, with 17 bases in the middle. CDR3 size: 17 residues. The CDR3 coding sequence is TGTGCCAGCAGCTTGGCCACGGGGAAGCCCACGGGAAACACCATATATTTT. Translating gives CASSLATGKPTGNTIYF.

This clone was detected once. The chain has TRBV5-1 and TRBJ2-3; 9 nucleotides agree with TRBD2. CDR3 length: 16 amino acids. CDR1 is SGHRS, CDR2 YFSETQ, per germline. Germline trimming cut 0 bases from V and 4 bases from J; bases unmatched to any gene: 6. CDR3: CASSLVGGGAADTQYF. The CDR3, as DNA: TGCGCCAGCAGCTTGGTAGGCGGGGGGGCCGCAGATACGCAGTATTTT.

The V gene is TRBV6-5, the J gene TRBJ1-2; 8 bases fit TRBD1. The CDR3 runs 16 residues. V dropped 0 bases and J dropped 4; count of bases not matched to a gene: 7. CDR1 and CDR2 from the germline V gene are MNHEY and SVGAGI. The CDR3, as DNA: TGTGCCAGCAGTTACTCCTTATCCGGGACAGGCTATGGCTACACCTTC. Its protein is CASSYSLSGTGYGYTF.

J is TRBJ1-1 and V is TRBV10-3; D perhaps matches TRBD1 (5 bases). Germline assignment: CDR1 ENHRY and CDR2 SYGVKD. Trimming shortened V by 8 bases and J by 4 bases, and 17 bases separated the two germline ends. The CDR3 totals 14 residues. The CDR3 nucleotides are TGTGCCATCTGGTGGGGGTTAGGCGGCACTGAAGCTTTCTTT. Translated: CAIWWGLGGTEAFF.

The rearrangement links TRBV7-8 to TRBJ1-2; D is unclear. The germline CDR1 and CDR2 sequences are SGHVS and FQNEAQ. The V end was cut by 0 bases, the J end by 0 bases, with 20 bases between. The CDR3 sequence is 19 residues long. The CDR3 is CASSLAAFFVSAANYGYTF. CDR3 in DNA: TGTGCCAGCAGCTTAGCGGCATTTTTCGTTTCGGCAGCTAACTATGGCTACACCTTC.

CDR3 nucleotide sequence: TGTGCCAGCTCACCGCGGACTAGCGACACCGGGGAGCTGTTTTTT. As protein: CASSPRTSDTGELFF. The chain combines TRBV18 with TRBJ2-2; the match to TRBD2 covers 9 bases. This CDR3 spans 15 amino acids. Germline V gene sequence: CDR1 KGHSH, CDR2 LQKENI. With V trimmed by 3 bases and J by 3 bases, 2 bases remained unmatched.

J is TRBJ1-4 and V is TRBV6-5; TRBD1 agrees at 10 bases. Trimming cost V 6 bases and J 8 bases; bases outside gene matches: 3. Germline loops: CDR1 MNHEY, CDR2 SVGAGI. This CDR3 is 13 amino acids long. CDR3 loop: CASSRDRGEKLFF. The DNA of the CDR3 is TGTGCCAGCAGCCGGGACAGGGGAGAAAAACTGTTTTTT.

This clone was observed a single time. The CDR3 sequence is CASSLGGPVDTQYF. CDR3 sequence (DNA): TGTGCCAGCAGCTTGGGGGGACCGGTGGATACGCAGTATTTT. The gene calls are TRBV5-6 and TRBJ2-3, with D perhaps assigned TRBD1 or TRBD2 (5 bases each). V was cut by 0 bases and J by 6 bases, with 11 bases left in between. From germline, CDR1 is SGHDT and CDR2 YYEEEE. The CDR3 has 14 residues.

This sequence joins TRBV6-5 and TRBJ2-7, with TRBD1 matching over 7 bases. The CDR3 has 16 residues. The V and J ends lost 1 base and 5 bases, in that order; junction bases with no gene match: 11. Germline CDR1 is MNHEY and CDR2 is SVGAGI. Written as DNA, the CDR3 is TGTGCCAGCAGTTACTTCCCGACAGGGATCTCGCACGAGCAGTACTTC. Protein: CASSYFPTGISHEQYF.

The chain combines TRBV24-1 with TRBJ2-2; possible D gene TRBD1, 6 bases. The ends were cut back, 4 bases at V and 1 base at J, with 9 bases in the middle. Germline values: CDR1 KGHDR, CDR2 SFDVKD. The length of the CDR3 is 15 residues. Here the CDR3 reads CATSDPGQNTGELFF. The CDR3 DNA follows: TGTGCCACCAGTGACCCGGGACAGAACACCGGGGAGCTGTTTTTT.

A few counts support this clone. V gene TRBV28 combines with J gene TRBJ1-1; weak D call: TRBD1 (6 bases). CDR3 size: 14 residues. CDR1 is MDHEN and CDR2 is SYDVKM in the germline V gene. V lost 3 bases and J lost 1, with 9 bases in between. CDR3 in DNA: TGTGCCAGCAGTTTGTCAGGGGCGAACACTGAAGCTTTCTTT. It encodes CASSLSGANTEAFF. Filled out from reference TRBV28 and TRBJ1-1, the complete variable domain reads DVKVTQSSRYLVKRTGEKVFLECVQDMDHENMFWYRQDPGLGLRLIYFSYDVKMKEKGDIPEGYSVSREKKERFSLILESASTNQTSMYLCASSLSGANTEAFFGQGTRLTVV.